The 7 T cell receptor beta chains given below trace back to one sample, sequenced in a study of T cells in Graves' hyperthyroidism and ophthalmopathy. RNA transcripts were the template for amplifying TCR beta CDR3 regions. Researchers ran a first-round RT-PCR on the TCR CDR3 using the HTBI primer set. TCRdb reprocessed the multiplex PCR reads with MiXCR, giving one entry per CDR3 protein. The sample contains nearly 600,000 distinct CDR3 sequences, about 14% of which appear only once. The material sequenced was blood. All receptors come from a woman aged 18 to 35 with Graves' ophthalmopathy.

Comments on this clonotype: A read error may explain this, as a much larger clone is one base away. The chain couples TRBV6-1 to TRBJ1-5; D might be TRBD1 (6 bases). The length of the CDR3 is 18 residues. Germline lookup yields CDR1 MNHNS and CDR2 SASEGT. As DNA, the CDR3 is TGTGCCAGCAGTGAAGCGTTGGGACACCAGTATAGCAGTCAGCCCCAGCATTTT. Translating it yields CASSEALGHQYSSQPQHF.

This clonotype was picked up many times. The CDR3 coding sequence is TGTGCCAGCAGCCCTAGGAGACTAGCGGGTTCGATTGAGCAGTTCTTC. Its protein product is CASSPRRLAGSIEQFF. This chain joins TRBV7-8 and TRBJ2-1, with TRBD2 matching 10 bases. The CDR3 runs to 16 residues. CDR1 SGHVS and CDR2 FQNEAQ come from the germline V gene. J gave up 9 bases and V 5 bases, and 13 bases lay outside the gene matches.

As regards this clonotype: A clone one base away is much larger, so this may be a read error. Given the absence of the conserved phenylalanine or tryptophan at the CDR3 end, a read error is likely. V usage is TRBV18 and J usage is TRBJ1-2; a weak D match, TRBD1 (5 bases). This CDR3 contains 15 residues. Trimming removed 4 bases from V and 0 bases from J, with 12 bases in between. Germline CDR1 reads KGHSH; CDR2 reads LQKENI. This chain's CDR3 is CASSRETEANYGYTS. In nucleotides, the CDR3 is TGTGCCAGCTCACGCGAGACAGAAGCTAACTATGGCTACACCTCC.

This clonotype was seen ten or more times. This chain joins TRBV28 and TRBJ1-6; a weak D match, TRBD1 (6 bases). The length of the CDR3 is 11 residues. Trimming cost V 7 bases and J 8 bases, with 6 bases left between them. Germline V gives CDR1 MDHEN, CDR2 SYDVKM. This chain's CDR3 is CASKGDSPLHF. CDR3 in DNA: TGTGCCAGCAAGGGGGATTCACCCCTCCACTTT.

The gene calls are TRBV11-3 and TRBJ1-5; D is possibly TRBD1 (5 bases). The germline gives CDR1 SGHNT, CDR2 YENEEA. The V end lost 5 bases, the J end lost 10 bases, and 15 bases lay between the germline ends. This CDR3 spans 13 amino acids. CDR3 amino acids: CASSPAGTQPQHF. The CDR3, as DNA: TGTGCCAGCAGCCCGGCGGGGACTCAACCCCAGCATTTT.

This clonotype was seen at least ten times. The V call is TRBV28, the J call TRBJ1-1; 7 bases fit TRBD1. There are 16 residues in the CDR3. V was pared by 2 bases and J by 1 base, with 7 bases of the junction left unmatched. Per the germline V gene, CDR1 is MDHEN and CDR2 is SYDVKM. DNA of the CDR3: TGTGCCAGCAGTTTAATAATGACAGGGTGGAACACTGAAGCTTTCTTT. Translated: CASSLIMTGWNTEAFF.

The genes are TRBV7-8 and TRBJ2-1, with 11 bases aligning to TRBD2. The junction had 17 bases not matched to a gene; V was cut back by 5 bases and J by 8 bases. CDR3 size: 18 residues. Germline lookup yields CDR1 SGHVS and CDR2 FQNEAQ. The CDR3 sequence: CASSASSGDLLAGDEQFF. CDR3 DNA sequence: TGTGCCAGCAGCGCCTCTAGTGGGGACCTACTAGCGGGAGATGAGCAGTTCTTC.